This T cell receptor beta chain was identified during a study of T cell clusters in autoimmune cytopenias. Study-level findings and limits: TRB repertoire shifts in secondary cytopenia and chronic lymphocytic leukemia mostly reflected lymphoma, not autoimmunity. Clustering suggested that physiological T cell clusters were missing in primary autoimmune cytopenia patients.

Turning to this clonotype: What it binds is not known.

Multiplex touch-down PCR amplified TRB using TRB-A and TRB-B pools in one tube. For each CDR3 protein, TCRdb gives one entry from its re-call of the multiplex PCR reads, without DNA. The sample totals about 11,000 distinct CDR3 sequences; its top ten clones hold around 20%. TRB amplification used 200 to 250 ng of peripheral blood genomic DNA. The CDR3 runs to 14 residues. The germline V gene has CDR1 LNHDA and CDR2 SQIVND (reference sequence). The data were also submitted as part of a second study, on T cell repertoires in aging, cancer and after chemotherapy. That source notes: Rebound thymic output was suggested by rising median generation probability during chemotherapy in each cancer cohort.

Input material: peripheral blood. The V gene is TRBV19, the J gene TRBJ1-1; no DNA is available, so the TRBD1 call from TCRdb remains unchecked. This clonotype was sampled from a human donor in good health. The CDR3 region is CASMTGRGGTEAFF.